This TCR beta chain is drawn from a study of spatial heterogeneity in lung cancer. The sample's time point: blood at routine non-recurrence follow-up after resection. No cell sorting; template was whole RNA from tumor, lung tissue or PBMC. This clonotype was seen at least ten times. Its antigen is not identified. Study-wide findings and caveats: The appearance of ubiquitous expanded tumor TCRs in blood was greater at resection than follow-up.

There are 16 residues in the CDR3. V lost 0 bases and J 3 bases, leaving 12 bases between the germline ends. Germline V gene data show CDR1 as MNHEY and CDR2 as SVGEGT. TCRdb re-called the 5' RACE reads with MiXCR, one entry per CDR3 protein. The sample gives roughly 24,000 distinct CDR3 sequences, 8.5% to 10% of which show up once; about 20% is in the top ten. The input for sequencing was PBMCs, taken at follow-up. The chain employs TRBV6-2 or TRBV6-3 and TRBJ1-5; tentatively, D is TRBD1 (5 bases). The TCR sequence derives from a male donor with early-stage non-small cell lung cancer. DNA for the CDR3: TGTGCCAGCAGTTACTCAACGGCAGGGCACAATCAGCCCCAGCATTTT. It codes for CASSYSTAGHNQPQHF.